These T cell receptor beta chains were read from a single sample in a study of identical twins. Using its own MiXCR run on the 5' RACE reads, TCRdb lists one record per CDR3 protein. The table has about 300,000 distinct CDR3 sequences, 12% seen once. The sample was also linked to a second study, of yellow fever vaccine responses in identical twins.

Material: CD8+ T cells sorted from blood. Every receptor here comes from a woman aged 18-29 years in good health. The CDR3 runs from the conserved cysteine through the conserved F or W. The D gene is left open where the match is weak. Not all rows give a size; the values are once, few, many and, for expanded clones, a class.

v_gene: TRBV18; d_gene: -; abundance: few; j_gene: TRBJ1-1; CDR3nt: TGTGCCAGCTCACGAGGGACGGGGAACACTGAAGCTTTCTTT; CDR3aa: CASSRGTGNTEAFF
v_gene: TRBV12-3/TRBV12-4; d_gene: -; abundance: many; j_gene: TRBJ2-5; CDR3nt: TGTGCCAGCAGTTCCGGCCTTAACCAGTACTTC; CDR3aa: CASSSGLNQYF
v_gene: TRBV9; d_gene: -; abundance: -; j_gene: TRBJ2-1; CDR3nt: TGTGCCAGCAGCGTTAACTCGGCGGGGCCCTACGATCTTTTAAGCTCCTACAATGAGCAGTTCTTC; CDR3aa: CASSVNSAGPYDLLSSYNEQFF
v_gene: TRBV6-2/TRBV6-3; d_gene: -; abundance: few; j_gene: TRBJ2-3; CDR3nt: TGTGCCAGCAGTTCGGACTTTCAGGGAGACGGCACAGATACGCAGTATTTT; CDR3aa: CASSSDFQGDGTDTQYF
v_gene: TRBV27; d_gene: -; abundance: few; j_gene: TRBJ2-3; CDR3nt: TGTGCCAGCAGTTTAAGGGCCCCGGGGGCAAGGAGCACAGATACGCAGTATTTT; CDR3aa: CASSLRAPGARSTDTQYF
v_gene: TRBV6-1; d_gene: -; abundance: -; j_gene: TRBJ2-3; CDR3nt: TGTGCCAGCGGAGCCGGAGAGCGGTTCACAGATACGCAGTATTTT; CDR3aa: CASGAGERFTDTQYF
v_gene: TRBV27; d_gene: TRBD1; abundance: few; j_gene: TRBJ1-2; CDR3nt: TGTGCCAGCCGACAGGGTTCCGGCTACACCTTC; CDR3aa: CASRQGSGYTF
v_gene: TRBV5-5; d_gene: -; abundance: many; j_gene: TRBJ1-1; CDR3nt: TGTGCCAGCAGCTGGCGTACTGAAGCTTTCTTT; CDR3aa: CASSWRTEAFF
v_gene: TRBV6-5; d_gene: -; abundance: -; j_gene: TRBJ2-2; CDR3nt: TGTGCCAGCAGTTACTCGAGGCAGGGGAACACCGGGGAGCTGTTTTTT; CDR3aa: CASSYSRQGNTGELFF
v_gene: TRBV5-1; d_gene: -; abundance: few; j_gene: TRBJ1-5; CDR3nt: TGCGCCAGCAGCCGAGGGGGGGGTCAGCCCCAGCATTTT; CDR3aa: CASSRGGGQPQHF